Listed below are T cell receptor beta chains from one sample, sequenced in a study of a mutant IDH1 vaccine in newly diagnosed glioma. Only in-frame clones appear in the TCRdb table, and some are missing; sequencing was by immunoSEQ multiplex PCR. The sample carries tens of thousands of clones, about 83% recorded once. The specimen comprised PBMCs, sampled from a glioma patient treated with radiotherapy, temozolomide or both. These receptors were obtained from a woman in her fifties or sixties with glioma. CDR3s include the opening cysteine and the closing phenylalanine or tryptophan. A D gene is named only where the DNA matches it firmly.

>12|.|TRBV29-1|TRBJ1-2
TGCAGCGTTGAGGGTCAGGGAAGCGGCTACACCTTC
CSVEGQGSGYTF
>13|.|TRBV7-9|TRBJ1-6
TGTGCCAGCAGCTTAGATTCTTTGTCACCCCTCCACTTT
CASSLDSLSPLHF
>16|.|TRBV5-1|TRBJ2-7
TGCGCCAGCAGCTTGGGAGGTCCAGCTGGGTCCCACGAGCAGTACTTC
CASSLGGPAGSHEQYF
>13|.|TRBV6-1|TRBJ2-7
TGTGCCAGCAGTCCCGGTTGGGGGGCCGGGCAGTACTTC
CASSPGWGAGQYF
>15|TRBD2|TRBV5-1|TRBJ2-7
TGCGCCAGCAGCTTTCGGGGGGTTCCGGGGGACGAGCAGTACTTC
CASSFRGVPGDEQYF
>15|.|TRBV5-4|TRBJ1-1
TGTGCCAGCAAAAAATGGCAGGACGGTCGTTCTGAAGCTTTCTTT
CASKKWQDGRSEAFF
>13|.|TRBV19|TRBJ1-2
TGTGCCAGTACGAACTCGGGTAACTATGGCTACACCTTC
CASTNSGNYGYTF
>14|.|TRBV28|TRBJ1-3
TGTGCCAGCCGTACAGGGCACTCTGGAAACACCATATATTTT
CASRTGHSGNTIYF
>14|.|TRBV16|TRBJ1-1
TGTGCCAGCAGCCAATCGACGGAAGGAACTGAAGCTTTCTTT
CASSQSTEGTEAFF
>15|.|TRBV9|TRBJ2-7
TGTGCCAGCAGCCCCGACTGGGGCAGGGCCTACGAGCAGTACTTC
CASSPDWGRAYEQYF
>14|.|TRBV5-1|TRBJ1-3
TGCGCCAGCAGCCTAGACAGCTCTGGAAACACCATATATTTT
CASSLDSSGNTIYF